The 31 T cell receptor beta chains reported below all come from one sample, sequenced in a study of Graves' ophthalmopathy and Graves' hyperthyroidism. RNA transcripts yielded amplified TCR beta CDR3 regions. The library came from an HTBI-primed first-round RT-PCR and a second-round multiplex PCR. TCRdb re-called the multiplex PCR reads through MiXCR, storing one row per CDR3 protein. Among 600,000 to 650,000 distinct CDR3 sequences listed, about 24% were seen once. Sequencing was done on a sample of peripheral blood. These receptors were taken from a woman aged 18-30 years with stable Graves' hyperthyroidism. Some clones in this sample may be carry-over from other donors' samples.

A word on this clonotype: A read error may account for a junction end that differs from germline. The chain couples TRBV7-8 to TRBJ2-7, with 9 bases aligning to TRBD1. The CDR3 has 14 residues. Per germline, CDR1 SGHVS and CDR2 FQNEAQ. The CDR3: CASSHRGRAYEQCF. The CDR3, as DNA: TGTGCCAGCAGCCACAGGGGGCGAGCCTACGAGCAGTGCTTC.

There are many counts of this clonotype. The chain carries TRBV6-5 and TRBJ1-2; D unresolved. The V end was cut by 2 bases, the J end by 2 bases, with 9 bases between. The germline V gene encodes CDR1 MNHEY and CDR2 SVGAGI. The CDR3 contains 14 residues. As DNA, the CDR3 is TGTGCCAGCAGTTACGCCGCTACCAACTATGGCTACACCTTC. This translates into CASSYAATNYGYTF.

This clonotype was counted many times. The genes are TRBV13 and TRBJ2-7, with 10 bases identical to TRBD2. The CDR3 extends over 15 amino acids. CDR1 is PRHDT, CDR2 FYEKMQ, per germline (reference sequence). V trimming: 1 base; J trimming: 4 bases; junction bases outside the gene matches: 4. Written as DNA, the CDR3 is TGTGCCAGCAGCTTAGCTAGCGGGAGCAGATACGAGCAGTACTTC. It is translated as CASSLASGSRYEQYF.

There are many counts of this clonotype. As DNA, the CDR3 is TGTGCCAGCAGCCAAGCGTCAGGGGCTGGGCAGCCCCAGCATTTT. It translates to CASSQASGAGQPQHF. The V gene is TRBV3-1, the J gene TRBJ1-5; weak D call: TRBD1 (6 bases). V lost 1 base and J 7 bases, leaving 14 bases between the germline ends. Germline V CDR1 and CDR2: LGHDT, YNNKEL (reference sequence). The CDR3 runs 15 residues.

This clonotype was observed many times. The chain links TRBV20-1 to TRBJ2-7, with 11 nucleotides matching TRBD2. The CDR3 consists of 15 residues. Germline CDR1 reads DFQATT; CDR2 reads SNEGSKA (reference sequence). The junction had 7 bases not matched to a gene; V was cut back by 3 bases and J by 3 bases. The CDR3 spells CSASPRLAGNYEQYF. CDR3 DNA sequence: TGCAGTGCTAGCCCCCGACTAGCGGGGAACTACGAGCAGTACTTC.

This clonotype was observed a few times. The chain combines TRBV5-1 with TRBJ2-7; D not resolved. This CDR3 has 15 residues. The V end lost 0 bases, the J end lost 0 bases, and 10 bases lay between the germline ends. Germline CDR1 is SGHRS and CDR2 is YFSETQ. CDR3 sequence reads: CASSLESDPSYEQYF. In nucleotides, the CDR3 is TGCGCCAGCAGCTTGGAGAGTGACCCCTCCTACGAGCAGTACTTC.

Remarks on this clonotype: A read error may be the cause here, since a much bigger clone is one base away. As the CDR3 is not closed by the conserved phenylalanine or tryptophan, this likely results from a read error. The CDR3 DNA is TGTGCCAGCAAGATAACACAGGAGGGCCGATATGGCTACACCGTC. Encoded protein: CASKITQEGRYGYTV. The chain employs TRBV6-1 and TRBJ1-2; D might be TRBD1 (5 bases). The CDR3 covers 15 residues. Germline V gene lookup returns CDR1 MNHNS and CDR2 SASEGT. V shed 7 bases and J shed 5 bases, with 20 bases lying between them.

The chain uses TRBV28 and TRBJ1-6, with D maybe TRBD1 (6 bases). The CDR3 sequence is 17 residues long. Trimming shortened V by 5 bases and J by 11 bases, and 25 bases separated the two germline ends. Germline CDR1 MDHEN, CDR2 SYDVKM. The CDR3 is CASSPPPDSGARAPLHF. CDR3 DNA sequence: TGTGCCAGCAGTCCCCCCCCGGACTCAGGGGCGAGAGCACCCCTCCACTTT. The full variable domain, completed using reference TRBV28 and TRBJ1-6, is DVKVTQSSRYLVKRTGEKVFLECVQDMDHENMFWYRQDPGLGLRLIYFSYDVKMKEKGDIPEGYSVSREKKERFSLILESASTNQTSMYLCASSPPPDSGARAPLHFGNGTRLTVT.

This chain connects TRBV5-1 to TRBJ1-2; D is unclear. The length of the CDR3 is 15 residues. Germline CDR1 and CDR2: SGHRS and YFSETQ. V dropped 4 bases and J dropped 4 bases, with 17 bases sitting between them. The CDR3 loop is CASSDSWRRGYGYTF. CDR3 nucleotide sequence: TGCGCCAGCAGCGACTCCTGGCGCCGTGGCTATGGCTACACCTTC.

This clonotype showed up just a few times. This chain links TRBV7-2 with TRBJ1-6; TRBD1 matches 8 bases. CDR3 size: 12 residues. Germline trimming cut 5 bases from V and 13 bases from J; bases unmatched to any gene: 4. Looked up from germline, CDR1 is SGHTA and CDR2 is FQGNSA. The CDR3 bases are TGTGCCAGCAGCCTACGGACAGGGCCCCTCCACTTT. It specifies CASSLRTGPLHF.

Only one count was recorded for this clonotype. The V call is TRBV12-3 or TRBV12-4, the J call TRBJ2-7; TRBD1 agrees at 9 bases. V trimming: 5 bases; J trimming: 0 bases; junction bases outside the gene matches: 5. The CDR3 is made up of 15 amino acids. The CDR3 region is CASSPDRGNSYEQYF. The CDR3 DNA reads TGTGCCAGCAGTCCTGACAGGGGGAACTCCTACGAGCAGTACTTC.

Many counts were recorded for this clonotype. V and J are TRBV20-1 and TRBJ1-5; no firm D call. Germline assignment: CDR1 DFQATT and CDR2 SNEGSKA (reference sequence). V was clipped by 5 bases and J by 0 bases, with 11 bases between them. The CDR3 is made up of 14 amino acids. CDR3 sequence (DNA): TGCAGTGCTCAAAAGGACCGTAGCAATCAGCCCCAGCATTTT. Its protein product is CSAQKDRSNQPQHF.

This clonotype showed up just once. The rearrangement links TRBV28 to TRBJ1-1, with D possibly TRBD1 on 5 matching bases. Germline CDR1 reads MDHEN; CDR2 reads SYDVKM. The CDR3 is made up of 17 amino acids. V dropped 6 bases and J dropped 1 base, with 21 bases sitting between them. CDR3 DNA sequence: TGTGCCAGCAGGAGGGGTCTAAGACGGGAACGGAACACTGAAGCTTTCTTT. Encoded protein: CASRRGLRRERNTEAFF.

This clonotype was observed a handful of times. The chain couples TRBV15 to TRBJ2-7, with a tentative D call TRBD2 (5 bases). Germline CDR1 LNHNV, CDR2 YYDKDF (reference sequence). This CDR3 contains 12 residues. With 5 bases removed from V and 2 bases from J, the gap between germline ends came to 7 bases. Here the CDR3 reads CATSRGTYEQYF. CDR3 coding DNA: TGTGCCACCAGCCGGGGAACCTACGAGCAGTACTTC.

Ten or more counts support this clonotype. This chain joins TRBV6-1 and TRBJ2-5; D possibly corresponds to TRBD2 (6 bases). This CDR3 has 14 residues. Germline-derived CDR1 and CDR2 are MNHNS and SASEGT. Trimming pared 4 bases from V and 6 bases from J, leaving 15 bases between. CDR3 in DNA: TGTGCCAGCAGTGTTGGCGGGGACCGCCAGACCCAGTACTTC. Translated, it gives CASSVGGDRQTQYF.

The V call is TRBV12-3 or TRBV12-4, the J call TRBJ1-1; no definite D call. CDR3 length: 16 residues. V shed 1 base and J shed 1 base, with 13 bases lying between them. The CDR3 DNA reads TGTGCCAGCAGTTTAGGGGCGCATGGAACGAACACTGAAGCTTTCTTT. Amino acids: CASSLGAHGTNTEAFF.

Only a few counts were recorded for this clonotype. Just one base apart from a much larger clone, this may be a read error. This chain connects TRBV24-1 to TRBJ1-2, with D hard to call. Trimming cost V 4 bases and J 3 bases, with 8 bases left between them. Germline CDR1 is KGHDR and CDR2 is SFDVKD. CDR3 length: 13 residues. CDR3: CATSEADYYGYTF. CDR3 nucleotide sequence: TGTGCCACCAGTGAGGCAGATTACTATGGCTACACCTTC.

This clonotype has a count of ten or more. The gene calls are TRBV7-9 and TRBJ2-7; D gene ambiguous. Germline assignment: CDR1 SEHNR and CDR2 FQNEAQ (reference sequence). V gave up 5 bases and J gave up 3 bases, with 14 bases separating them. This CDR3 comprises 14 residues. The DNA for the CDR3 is TGTGCCAGCAGCGATCCCGGCGCCGACTACGAGCAGTACTTC. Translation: CASSDPGADYEQYF. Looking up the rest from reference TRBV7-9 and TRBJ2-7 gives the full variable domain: DTGVSQNPRHKITKRGQNVTFRCDPISEHNRLYWYRQTLGQGPEFLTYFQNEAQLEKSRLLSDRFSAERPKGSFSTLEIQRTEQGDSAMYLCASSDPGADYEQYFGPGTRLTVT.

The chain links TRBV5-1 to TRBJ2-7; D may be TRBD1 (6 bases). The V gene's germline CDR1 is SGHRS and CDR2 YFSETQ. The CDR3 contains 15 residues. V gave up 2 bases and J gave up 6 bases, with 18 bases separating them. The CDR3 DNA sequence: TGCGCCAGCAGCTTTATGGGGACACAATCGGCCGAGCAGTACTTC. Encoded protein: CASSFMGTQSAEQYF.

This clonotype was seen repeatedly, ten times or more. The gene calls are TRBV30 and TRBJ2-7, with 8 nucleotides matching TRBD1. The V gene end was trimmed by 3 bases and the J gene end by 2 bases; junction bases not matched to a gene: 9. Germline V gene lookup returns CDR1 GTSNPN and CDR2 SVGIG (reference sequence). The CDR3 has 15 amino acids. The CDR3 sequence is CAWSKGTGGPYEQYF. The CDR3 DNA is TGTGCCTGGAGCAAAGGGACAGGTGGACCCTACGAGCAGTACTTC. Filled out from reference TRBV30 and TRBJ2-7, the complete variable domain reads SQTIHQWPATLVQPVGSPLSLECTVEGTSNPNLYWYRQAAGRGLQLLFYSVGIGQISSEVPQNLSASRPQDRQFILSSKKLLLSDSGFYLCAWSKGTGGPYEQYFGPGTRLTVT.

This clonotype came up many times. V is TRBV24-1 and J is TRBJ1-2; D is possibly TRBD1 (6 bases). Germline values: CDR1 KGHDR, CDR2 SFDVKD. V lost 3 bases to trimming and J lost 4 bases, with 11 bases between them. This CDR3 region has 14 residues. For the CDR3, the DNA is TGTGCCACCAGTGATGGACAGACCCCCTATGGCTACACCTTC. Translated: CATSDGQTPYGYTF.

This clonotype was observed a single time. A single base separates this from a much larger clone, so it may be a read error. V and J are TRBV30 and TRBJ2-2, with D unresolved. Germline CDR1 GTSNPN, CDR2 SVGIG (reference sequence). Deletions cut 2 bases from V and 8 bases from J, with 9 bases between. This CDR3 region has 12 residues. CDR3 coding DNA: TGTGCCTGGAGTTTTCTATCTGGGGAGCTGTTTTTT. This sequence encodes CAWSFLSGELFF.

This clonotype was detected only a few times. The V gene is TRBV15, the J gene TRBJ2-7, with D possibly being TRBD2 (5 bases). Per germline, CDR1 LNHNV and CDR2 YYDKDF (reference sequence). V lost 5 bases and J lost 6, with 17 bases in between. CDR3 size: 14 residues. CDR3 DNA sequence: TGTGCCACCAGCTTCCCAGCTAGCACGGCCGAGCAGTACTTC. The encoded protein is CATSFPASTAEQYF.

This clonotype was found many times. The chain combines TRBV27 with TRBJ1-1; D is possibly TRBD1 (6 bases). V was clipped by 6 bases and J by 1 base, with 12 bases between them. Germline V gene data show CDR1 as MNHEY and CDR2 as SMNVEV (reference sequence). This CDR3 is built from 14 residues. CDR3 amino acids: CASSLLGGNTEAFF. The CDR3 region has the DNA TGTGCCAGCAGCTTACTAGGGGGGAACACTGAAGCTTTCTTT.

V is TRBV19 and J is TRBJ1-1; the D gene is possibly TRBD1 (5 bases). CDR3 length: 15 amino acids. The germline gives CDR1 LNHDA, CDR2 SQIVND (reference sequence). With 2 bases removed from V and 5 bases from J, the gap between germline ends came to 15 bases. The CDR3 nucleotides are TGTGCCAGTAGTATATGGGGGAGCCTCGGGACTGAAGCTTTCTTT. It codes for CASSIWGSLGTEAFF.

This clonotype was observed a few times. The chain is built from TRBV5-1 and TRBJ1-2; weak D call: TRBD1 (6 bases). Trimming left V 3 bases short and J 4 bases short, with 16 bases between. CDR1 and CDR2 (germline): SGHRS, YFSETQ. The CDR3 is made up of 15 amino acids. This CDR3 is CASSSPDTGTYGYTF. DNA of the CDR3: TGCGCCAGCAGCTCGCCCGACACAGGGACCTATGGCTACACCTTC.

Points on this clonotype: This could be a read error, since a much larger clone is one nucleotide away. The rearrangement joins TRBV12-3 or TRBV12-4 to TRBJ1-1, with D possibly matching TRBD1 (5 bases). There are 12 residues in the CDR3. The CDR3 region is CASSYSGTKACF. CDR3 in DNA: TGTGCCAGCAGTTATTCCGGGACGAAAGCTTGCTTT.

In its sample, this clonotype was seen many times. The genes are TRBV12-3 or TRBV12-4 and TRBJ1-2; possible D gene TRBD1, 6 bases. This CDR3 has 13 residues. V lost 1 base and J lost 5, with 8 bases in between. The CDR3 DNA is TGTGCCAGCAGTTTAGACAGGGAGTATGGCTACACCTTC. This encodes CASSLDREYGYTF.

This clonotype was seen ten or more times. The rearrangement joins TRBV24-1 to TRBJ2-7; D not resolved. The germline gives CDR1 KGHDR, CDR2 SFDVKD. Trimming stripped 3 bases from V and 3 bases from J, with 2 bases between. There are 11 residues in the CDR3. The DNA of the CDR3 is TGTGCCACCAGTGATCGCTACGAGCAGTACTTC. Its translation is CATSDRYEQYF.

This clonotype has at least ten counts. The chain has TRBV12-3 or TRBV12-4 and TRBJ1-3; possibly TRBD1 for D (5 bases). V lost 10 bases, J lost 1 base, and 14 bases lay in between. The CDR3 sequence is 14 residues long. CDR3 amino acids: CANSLAGSGNTIYF. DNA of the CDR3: TGTGCCAACTCCCTTGCAGGGTCTGGAAACACCATATATTTT.

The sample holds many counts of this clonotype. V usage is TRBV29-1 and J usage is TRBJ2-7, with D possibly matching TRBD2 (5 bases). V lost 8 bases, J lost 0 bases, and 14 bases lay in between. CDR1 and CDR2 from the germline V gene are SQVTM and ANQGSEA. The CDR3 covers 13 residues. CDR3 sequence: CSTRREDSYEQYF. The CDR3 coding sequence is TGCAGCACGAGACGGGAAGACTCCTACGAGCAGTACTTC.